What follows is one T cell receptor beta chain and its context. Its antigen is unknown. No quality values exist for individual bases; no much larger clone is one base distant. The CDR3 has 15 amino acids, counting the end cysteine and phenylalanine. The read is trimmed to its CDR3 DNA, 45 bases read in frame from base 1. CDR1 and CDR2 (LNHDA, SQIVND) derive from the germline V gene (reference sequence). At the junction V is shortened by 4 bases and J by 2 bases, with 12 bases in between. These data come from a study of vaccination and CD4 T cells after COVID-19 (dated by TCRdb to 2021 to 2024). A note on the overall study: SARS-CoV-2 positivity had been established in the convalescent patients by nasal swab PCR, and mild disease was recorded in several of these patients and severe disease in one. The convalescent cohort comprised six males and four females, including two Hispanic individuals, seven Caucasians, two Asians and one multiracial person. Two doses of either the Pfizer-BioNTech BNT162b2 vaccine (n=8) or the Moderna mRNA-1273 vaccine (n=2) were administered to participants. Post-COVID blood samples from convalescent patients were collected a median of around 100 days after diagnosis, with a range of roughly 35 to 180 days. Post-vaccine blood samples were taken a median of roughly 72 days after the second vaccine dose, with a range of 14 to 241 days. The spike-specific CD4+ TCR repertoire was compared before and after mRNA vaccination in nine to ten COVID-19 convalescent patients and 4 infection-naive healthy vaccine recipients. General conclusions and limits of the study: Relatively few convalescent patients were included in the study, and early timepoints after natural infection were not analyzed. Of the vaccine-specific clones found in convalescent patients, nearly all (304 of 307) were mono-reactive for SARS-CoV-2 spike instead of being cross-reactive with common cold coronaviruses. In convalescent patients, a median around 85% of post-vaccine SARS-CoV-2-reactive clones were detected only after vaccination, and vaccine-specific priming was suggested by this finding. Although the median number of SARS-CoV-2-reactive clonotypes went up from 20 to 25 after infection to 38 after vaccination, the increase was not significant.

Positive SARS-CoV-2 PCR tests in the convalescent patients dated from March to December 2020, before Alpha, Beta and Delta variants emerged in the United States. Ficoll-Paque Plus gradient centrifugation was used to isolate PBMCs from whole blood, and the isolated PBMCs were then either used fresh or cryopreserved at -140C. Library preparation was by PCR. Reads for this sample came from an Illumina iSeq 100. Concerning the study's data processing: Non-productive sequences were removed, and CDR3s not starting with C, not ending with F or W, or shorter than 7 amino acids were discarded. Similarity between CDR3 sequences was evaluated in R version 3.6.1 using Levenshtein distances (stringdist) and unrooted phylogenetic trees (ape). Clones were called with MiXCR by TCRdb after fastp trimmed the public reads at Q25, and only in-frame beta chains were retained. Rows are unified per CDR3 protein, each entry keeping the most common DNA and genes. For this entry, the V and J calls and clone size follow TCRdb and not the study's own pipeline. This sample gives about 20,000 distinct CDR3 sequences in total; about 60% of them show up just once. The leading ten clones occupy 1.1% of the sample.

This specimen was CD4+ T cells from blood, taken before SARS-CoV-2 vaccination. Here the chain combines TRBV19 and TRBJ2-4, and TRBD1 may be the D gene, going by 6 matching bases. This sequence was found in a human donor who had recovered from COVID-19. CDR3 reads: CASSRGGTSKNIQYF. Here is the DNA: TGTGCCAGTAGTAGAGGGGGAACCTCCAAAAACATTCAGTACTTC.